This is a list of T cell receptor beta chains from one sample in a study of T cell responses to AZD1222 COVID-19 vaccine. The table came from immunoSEQ multiplex PCR; TCRdb's copy has only in-frame clones and leaves some out. The sample yields 200,000 or so clones, about 94% seen once. The input for sequencing was peripheral blood, taken on day 0 of AZD1222 vaccination. These receptors were obtained from an adult in good health. The CDR3 runs from the conserved cysteine through the conserved F or W.

cdr3_length	v_call	j_call	cdr3_aa
15	TRBV14	TRBJ2-1	CASSPIRGSYNEQFF
14	TRBV27	TRBJ2-7	CASRNRGSLYEQYF
13	TRBV28	TRBJ1-1	CASSRSFRTEAFF
14	TRBV6-4	TRBJ2-2	CASSGTRGSGELFF
14	TRBV7-9	TRBJ2-5	CASSLGLPGETQYF
14	TRBV9	TRBJ2-5	CASSVGQPGETQYF
16	TRBV7-2	TRBJ2-7	CASSLEFGQGAYEQYF
15	TRBV29-1	TRBJ2-7	CSVVGLAGGPGEQYF
15	TRBV7-8	TRBJ1-3	CASSSYLGSQNTIYF
16	TRBV6-5	TRBJ1-4	CASSYRSVVTNEKLFF
14	TRBV28	TRBJ1-6	CASSLVKYNSPLHF
18	TRBV10-1	TRBJ2-5	CASRPPLGDRGGQETQYF
16	TRBV24-1	TRBJ2-5	CATSDFTWGTQETQYF
15	TRBV7-2	TRBJ2-3	CASSLGGHGTDTQYF
14	TRBV19	TRBJ2-5	CASTTEAGSETQYF
17	TRBV9	TRBJ1-1	CASSPLGERGVATEAFF
13	TRBV6-5	TRBJ2-1	CASSVDYYNEQFF
15	TRBV4-1	TRBJ1-4	CASSQLGPTNEKLFF
13	TRBV10-3	TRBJ2-1	CAISGREGNEQFF
11	TRBV20-1	TRBJ1-2	CSATDNYGYTF
17	TRBV7-8	TRBJ2-3	CASSIPRDTGTTDTQYF
13	TRBV6-5	TRBJ1-2	CASRDQGPGGYTF
16	TRBV25-1	TRBJ2-2	CASSGSVGRLIGELFF
16	TRBV5-4	TRBJ2-5	CASSLRGGAREETQYF
14	TRBV2	TRBJ1-2	CASRRRQGHYGYTF
15	TRBV5-8	TRBJ1-4	CASSLARLTNEKLFF
20	TRBV21-1	TRBJ1-4	CASTRRGQGWDEATNEKLFF
16	TRBV5-1	TRBJ2-3	CASSLASQGGSDTQYF
19	TRBV7-2	TRBJ2-2	CASSPLKTRAGVGTGELFF
13	TRBV27	TRBJ1-1	CASHDRARTEAFF
12	TRBV28	TRBJ1-2	CASSLSPYGYTF
16	TRBV2	TRBJ2-2	CASIRTSGPNTGELFF
16	TRBV7-9	TRBJ1-3	CASSTGRTGAGNTIYF
14	TRBV7-6	TRBJ2-7	CASSQAGAGYEQYF
13	TRBV7-9	TRBJ1-3	CASTHSPGNTIYF
14	TRBV15	TRBJ1-5	CATSRDQGHQPQHF
13	TRBV6-5	TRBJ1-1	CASSYQENTEAFF
16	TRBV7-3	TRBJ1-2	CASSVTGTAANYGYTF
15	TRBV5-6	TRBJ2-4	CASSDTGQGKNIQYF
15	TRBV28	TRBJ2-7	CASSPIRDSSREQYF
15	TRBV7-9	TRBJ2-1	CASKGGTSEVYEQFF
12	TRBV13	TRBJ2-3	CASSFGTDTQYF
13	TRBV6-1	TRBJ2-2	CASSEARTGELFF
12	TRBV28	TRBJ2-5	CASSSSEETQYF
16	TRBV6-2/TRBV6-3	TRBJ1-6	CASSYARATPGSPLHF
13	TRBV5-1	TRBJ1-2	CASSPGQGDGYTF
13	TRBV15	TRBJ1-2	CATSRAGYYGYTF
17	TRBV9	TRBJ2-2	CASSVVGGSSNTGELFF
14	TRBV11-2	TRBJ2-7	CASSYQGFGYEQYF
14	TRBV20-1	TRBJ2-5	CSASRLAGLETQYF
13	TRBV2	TRBJ2-7	CASRPGGSYEQYF
16	TRBV12-5	TRBJ2-5	CASGLVPSGGQETQYF
16	TRBV6-5	TRBJ1-5	CASSYSGTGSNQPQHF
17	TRBV9	TRBJ1-3	CASSVGGPLSSGNTIYF
18	TRBV9	TRBJ2-1	CASSVTPGGGRLYNEQFF